This TCR beta chain was recovered during a study of blood T cell repertoires in COVID-19 (dated by TCRdb to 2018 to 2021). The study in broad terms: Samples from collaborators originated in the United States, Italy and Spain and spanned both the acute and convalescent phases of COVID-19. The repertoires were released in a freely available public database meant as a resource for research on the immune response to SARS-CoV-2. The material from the prospective study consisted of cDNA or gDNA derived from T cells, B-cell-depleted T cells, or PBMCs. Nearly every sample came with metadata listing a de-identified subject ID, COVID-19 status, age in years and sex. Samples came from the ongoing ImmuneRACE study (first 160 participants) plus 1,254 subjects from 6 global collaborators. Where HLA class I and class II types were available, the types were taken from metadata supplied by the sample provider, not from assay-based typing. Deeply sampled blood TCRbeta repertoires from subjects exposed to, actively infected with, or recovered from COVID-19 were included in the dataset. General findings and caveats noted by the study authors: Clinical and demographic metadata were provided uncurated, with the amount varying by source and participant.

Looking up the germline V gene yields CDR1 SGHTS and CDR2 YDEGEE. The trim is 0 bases for V and 0 bases for J, with a gap of 8 bases between the germline ends. The cysteine opens and the phenylalanine closes a CDR3 of 15 amino acids. Just CDR3 DNA is preserved here, 45 bases in frame from base 1. As to this clone: No cognate antigen has been identified for it. The record has no base qualities; no much larger clone is one base away.

The immunoSEQ Assay, a bias-controlled multiplex PCR, was used to amplify TCRbeta CDR3 regions from genomic DNA. From the authors' description of their analysis: The number of nucleated cells in each sample was estimated by amplification of reference gene primers within the assay. To quantify the absolute abundance of each unique TCRbeta CDR3 rearrangement, sequence reads were collapsed and filtered. For each sample, productive Simpson clonality was calculated by taking the square root of Simpson's diversity index across productive rearrangements. TCRdb limited this immuneACCESS table to in-frame rearrangements with V and J called. A share of clones is missing; checked studies link under half to unresolved V genes, and the rest is unexplained. Clone size and the V and J calls come from that table; the DNA yielded D and trimming. Recorded for this sample are about 230,000 clones; around four fifths of them occurred a single time. The biggest ten clones account for approximately 2.6% of the sample.

Whole blood was collected in K2EDTA tubes by collaborating institutions according to the institutions' own protocols. For TCRbeta analysis, collaborators shipped samples as frozen whole blood, isolated PBMCs, or DNA extracted from either of those sample types. This receptor was obtained from a woman between 65 and 79 years old with active or convalescent COVID-19. Sequencing was done on a sample of peripheral blood. The V and J genes are TRBV5-8 and TRBJ2-3; the D region possibly corresponds to TRBD1 (5 bases align). The CDR3 has the sequence CASSLVRASTDTQYF. The DNA sequence is TGTGCCAGCAGCTTGGTCAGGGCTAGCACAGATACGCAGTATTTT.